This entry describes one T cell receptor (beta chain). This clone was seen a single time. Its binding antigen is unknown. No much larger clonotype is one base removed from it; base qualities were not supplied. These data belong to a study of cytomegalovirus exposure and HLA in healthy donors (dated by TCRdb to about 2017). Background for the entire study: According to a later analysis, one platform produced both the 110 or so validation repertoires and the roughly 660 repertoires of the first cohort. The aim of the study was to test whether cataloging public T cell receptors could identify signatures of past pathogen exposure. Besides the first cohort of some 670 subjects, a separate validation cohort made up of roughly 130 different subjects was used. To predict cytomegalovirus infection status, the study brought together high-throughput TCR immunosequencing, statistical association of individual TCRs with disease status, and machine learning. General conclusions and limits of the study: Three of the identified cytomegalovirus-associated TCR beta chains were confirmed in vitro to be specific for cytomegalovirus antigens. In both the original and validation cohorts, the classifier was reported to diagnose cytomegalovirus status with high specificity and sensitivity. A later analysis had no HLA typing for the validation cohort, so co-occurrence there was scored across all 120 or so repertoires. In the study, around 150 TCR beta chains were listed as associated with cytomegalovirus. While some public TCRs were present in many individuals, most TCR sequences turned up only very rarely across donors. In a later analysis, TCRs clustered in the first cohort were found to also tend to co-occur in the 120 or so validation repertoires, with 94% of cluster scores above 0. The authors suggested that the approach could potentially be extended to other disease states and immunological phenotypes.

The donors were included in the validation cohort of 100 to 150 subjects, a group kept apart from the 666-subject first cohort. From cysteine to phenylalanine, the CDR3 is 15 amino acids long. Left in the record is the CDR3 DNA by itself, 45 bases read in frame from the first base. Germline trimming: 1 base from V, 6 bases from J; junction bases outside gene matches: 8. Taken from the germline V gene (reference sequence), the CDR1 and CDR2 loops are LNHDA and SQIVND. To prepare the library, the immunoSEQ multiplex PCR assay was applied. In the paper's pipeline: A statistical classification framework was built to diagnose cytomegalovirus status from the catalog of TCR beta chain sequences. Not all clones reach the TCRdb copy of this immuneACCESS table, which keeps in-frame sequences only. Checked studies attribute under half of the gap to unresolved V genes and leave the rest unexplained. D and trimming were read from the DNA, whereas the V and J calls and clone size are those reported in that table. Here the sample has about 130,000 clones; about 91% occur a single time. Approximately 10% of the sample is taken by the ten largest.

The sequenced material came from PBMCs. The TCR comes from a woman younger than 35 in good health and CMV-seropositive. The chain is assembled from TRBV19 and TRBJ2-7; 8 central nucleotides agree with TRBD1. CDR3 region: CASSIVPGTGLEQYF. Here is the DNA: TGTGCCAGTAGTATAGTTCCCGGGACAGGACTCGAGCAGTACTTC.